This TCR beta chain was sequenced during a study of blood T cell repertoires in COVID-19. Original analysis: Estimation of nucleated cell counts relied on the amplification of reference gene primers. Profiling relied on immunoSEQ multiplex PCR, and the TCRdb table lists in-frame clones only, not all of them. From that table come the V and J calls and clone size; the DNA was used to work out D and trimming. The sample contains some 200,000 clones, approximately 92% of which appear only once. Deletions cut 0 bases from V and 1 base from J, with 5 bases between. This CDR3 has 14 amino acids. Germline V gives CDR1 KGHSH, CDR2 LQKENI.

The TCR sequence derives from a man in his forties or fifties with acute or convalescent COVID-19. The J gene is TRBJ2-3, the V gene TRBV18, with D uncertain. Specimen: peripheral blood. CDR3 protein: CASSPPSGTDTQYF. The DNA for the CDR3 is TGTGCCAGCTCACCACCTTCGGGCACAGATACGCAGTATTTT.